The 26 T cell receptor beta chains reported below all come from one sample, sequenced in a study of cytomegalovirus exposure and HLA in healthy donors. PCR employed 60 Vbeta and 13 Jbeta primers. Using immunoSEQ multiplex PCR, the repertoire was profiled, and TCRdb retains in-frame clones only, with some absent. The top ten hold more than 3.5% of the sample, which has some 120,000 clones, 83% seen once. The sample was PBMCs. The source of these receptors is a woman in her forties in good health and CMV-seropositive.

The chain employs TRBV20-1 and TRBJ2-3; TRBD2 is a possible D gene (5 bases). Germline assignment: CDR1 DFQATT and CDR2 SNEGSKA (reference sequence). CDR3 length: 10 amino acids. Trimming shortened V by 6 bases and J by 4 bases, and 5 bases separated the two germline ends. The CDR3 loop is CSAGADTQYF. The DNA of the CDR3 is TGCAGTGCCGGGGCAGATACGCAGTATTTT.

This clone was counted only a few times. J is TRBJ1-2 and V is TRBV7-2; TRBD1 is a possible D gene (5 bases). The CDR3 totals 14 residues. Germline CDR1 SGHTA, CDR2 FQGNSA. Trimming took off 4 bases at V and 7 bases at J, with 16 bases between the two ends. The CDR3 sequence is CASSSAGFSRGYTF. CDR3 in DNA: TGTGCCAGCAGCTCGGCAGGGTTCTCTCGTGGCTACACCTTC.

This sequence joins TRBV19 and TRBJ2-2; 11 nucleotides align to TRBD2. Per germline, CDR1 LNHDA and CDR2 SQIVND (reference sequence). This CDR3 has 16 residues. V was clipped by 4 bases and J by 4 bases; unmatched bases: 5. The CDR3 here is CASSTRTSGFTGELFF. CDR3 sequence (DNA): TGTGCCAGTAGTACGCGGACTAGCGGGTTCACCGGGGAGCTGTTTTTT.

The chain is built from TRBV7-3 and TRBJ1-1; tentative D call: TRBD1 (6 bases). The V end lost 1 base, the J end lost 0 bases, and 12 bases lay between the germline ends. Looked up from germline, CDR1 is SGHTA and CDR2 is FQGTGA. This CDR3 has 16 amino acids. CDR3 coding DNA: TGTGCCAGCAGCTTAAGGGCAGGGGTTATGAACACTGAAGCTTTCTTT. It translates to CASSLRAGVMNTEAFF.

This clone has more than one count but fewer than ten. This chain links TRBV30 with TRBJ1-1; TRBD1 is a possible D gene (5 bases). Germline CDR1 GTSNPN, CDR2 SVGIG (reference sequence). This CDR3 contains 12 residues. Trimming took 0 bases from V and 3 from J, leaving 5 bases between them. This chain's CDR3 is CAWSVQDTEAFF. In DNA form, the CDR3 reads TGTGCCTGGAGTGTACAGGACACTGAAGCTTTCTTT.

The chain links TRBV5-1 to TRBJ1-1; D is undetermined. Germline assignment: CDR1 SGHRS and CDR2 YFSETQ. The CDR3 spans 13 residues. Between the trimmed V and J ends, which lost 0 bases and 10 bases, there was a span of 13 bases. This CDR3 reads CASSLGVGGVAFF. CDR3 nucleotides: TGCGCCAGCAGCTTGGGAGTGGGAGGTGTAGCTTTCTTT.

The chain joins TRBV5-6 to TRBJ1-2, with D maybe TRBD1 (5 bases). V was clipped by 4 bases and J by 4 bases, with 14 bases between them. The CDR3 loop spans 14 amino acids. Per germline, CDR1 SGHDT and CDR2 YYEEEE. The CDR3 sequence is CASSNTRGFYGYTF. CDR3 coding DNA: TGTGCCAGCAGCAATACACGGGGGTTCTATGGCTACACCTTC.

Only one count was recorded for this clone. The sample holds other DNA sequences that translate to the same CDR3. This chain links TRBV27 with TRBJ2-5; no firm D call. The germline V and J ends were trimmed by 5 bases and 3 bases, with 13 bases remaining between them. The CDR3 loop spans 14 amino acids. The germline V gene has CDR1 MNHEY and CDR2 SMNVEV (reference sequence). This CDR3 is CASSLIAAKETQYF. The CDR3 bases are TGTGCCAGCAGTCTAATCGCGGCCAAAGAGACCCAGTACTTC.

This clone was counted a few times. This chain connects TRBV15 to TRBJ2-7; 7 bases are a match to TRBD2. CDR1 is LNHNV and CDR2 is YYDKDF in the germline V gene (reference sequence). V lost 2 bases, J lost 5 bases, and 9 bases stayed unmatched. CDR3 length equals 15 residues. CDR3 residues: CATSRFGGSMNEQYF. CDR3 nucleotides: TGTGCCACCAGCAGATTCGGCGGGAGTATGAACGAGCAGTACTTC.

The table lists this clone with a count of one. The rearrangement links TRBV27 to TRBJ2-3; 9 nucleotides line up with TRBD2. The CDR3 contains 16 residues. Germline CDR1 reads MNHEY; CDR2 reads SMNVEV (reference sequence). Trimming at V came to 4 bases and at J to 0 bases, leaving 5 bases not matched to a gene. CDR3 in DNA: TGTGCCAGCAGTTCCGCCGGGACTAGCAGCACAGATACGCAGTATTTT. Encoded protein: CASSSAGTSSTDTQYF.

With respect to this clone: At one end, the junction sequence differs from germline, possibly due to a read error. The CDR3 is CASSLPGFETQYF. The CDR3, as DNA: TGTGCTAGCAGCTTACCAGGGTTCGAGACCCAGTACTTC. V and J are TRBV7-7 and TRBJ2-5; a possible D gene is TRBD1 (5 bases). CDR1 and CDR2 (germline): SSHAT, FNYEAQ (reference sequence). This CDR3 contains 13 residues.

The chain employs TRBV19 and TRBJ1-5; maybe TRBD1 (6 bases). V lost 4 bases and J lost 0, with 7 bases in between. Germline V gene sequence: CDR1 LNHDA, CDR2 SQIVND (reference sequence). The CDR3 has 14 residues. CDR3 loop: CASSTQGSNQPQHF. The CDR3 nucleotides are TGTGCCAGTAGTACACAGGGTAGCAATCAGCCCCAGCATTTT.

The DNA for the CDR3 is TGCGCCAGCAGCCAAGAATATGAGGGAGGTTACGAGCAGTACTTC. Protein product: CASSQEYEGGYEQYF. V gene TRBV4-1 combines with J gene TRBJ2-7, with a tentative D call TRBD2 (6 bases). The germline V gene encodes CDR1 MGHRA and CDR2 YSYEKL. Trimming stripped 0 bases from V and 4 bases from J, with 13 bases between. CDR3 length equals 15 residues.

The chain has TRBV7-3 and TRBJ2-1; TRBD2 matches 8 bases. The V gene's germline CDR1 is SGHTA and CDR2 FQGTGA. This CDR3 is 13 amino acids long. V lost 1 base and J lost 14; bases outside the gene matches: 7. CDR3 sequence: CASSLNGEREKFF. The CDR3 DNA reads as TGTGCCAGCAGCTTAAATGGGGAGCGGGAGAAGTTCTTC.

This CDR3 is CASSPTGHEQYF. The CDR3 DNA is TGTGCCAGCAGTCCGACAGGGCACGAGCAGTACTTC. The rearrangement uses TRBV27 and TRBJ2-7, with TRBD1 matching 7 bases. Germline V gives CDR1 MNHEY, CDR2 SMNVEV (reference sequence). There are 12 residues in the CDR3. Trimming removed 5 bases from V and 5 bases from J; junction bases left unmatched: 3.

This clone has more than one count but fewer than ten. The V call is TRBV10-1, the J call TRBJ2-2, with 7 bases matching TRBD1. J was trimmed by 5 bases and V by 7 bases; bases with no gene match: 4. The CDR3 loop spans 13 amino acids. The germline gives CDR1 WNHNN, CDR2 SYGVQD (reference sequence). The CDR3 sequence is CASTGGNTGELFF. As DNA, the CDR3 is TGCGCCAGCACAGGGGGAAATACCGGGGAGCTGTTTTTT.

The chain couples TRBV9 to TRBJ2-3, with D possibly being TRBD2 (6 bases). Trimming took 0 bases from V and 3 from J, leaving 17 bases between them. Germline values: CDR1 SGDLS, CDR2 YYNGEE. This CDR3 comprises 17 residues. The CDR3 loop is CASSVELSGGHTDTQYF. In DNA form, the CDR3 reads TGTGCCAGCAGCGTAGAATTGTCCGGAGGGCATACAGATACGCAGTATTTT.

This chain joins TRBV5-1 and TRBJ1-3; a weak D match, TRBD1 (5 bases). Germline assignment: CDR1 SGHRS and CDR2 YFSETQ. Trimming took off 2 bases at V and 0 bases at J, with 12 bases between the two ends. The CDR3 covers 16 residues. CDR3 sequence: CASSFGGRYSGNTIYF. Written as DNA, the CDR3 is TGCGCCAGCAGCTTCGGGGGACGGTACTCTGGAAACACCATATATTTT.

The CDR3 loop reads CASSSWTSLHEQFF. The CDR3 DNA is TGTGCCAGCAGCTCCTGGACTAGTCTCCATGAGCAGTTCTTC. The chain couples TRBV7-9 to TRBJ2-1, with TRBD2 matching over 7 bases. Trimming took 4 bases from V and 8 from J; bases not matched to a gene: 8. Germline CDR1 and CDR2: SEHNR and FQNEAQ (reference sequence). The CDR3 has 14 residues.

The chain couples TRBV20-1 to TRBJ2-1; tentative D call: TRBD2 (5 bases). The CDR3 is 11 amino acids. Between the trimmed V and J ends, which lost 2 bases and 12 bases, there was a span of 11 bases. Per germline, CDR1 DFQATT and CDR2 SNEGSKA (reference sequence). The CDR3 bases are TGCAGTGCTAGACGGACTCTGGGGCAGTTCTTC. It is translated as CSARRTLGQFF.

The table lists this clone with a few counts. J is TRBJ2-2 and V is TRBV19; D may be TRBD2 (6 bases). This CDR3 spans 14 amino acids. CDR1 and CDR2 from the germline V gene are LNHDA and SQIVND (reference sequence). V lost 7 bases and J lost 6, with 15 bases in between. Here the CDR3 DNA reads TGTGCCAGTACCGACACACGGGGGTCCGGGGAGCTGTTTTTT. Amino acid sequence: CASTDTRGSGELFF.

The V gene is TRBV5-1, the J gene TRBJ1-2; 10 nucleotides line up with TRBD1. The V segment lost 4 bases and the J segment 6 bases; nucleotides outside the gene matches: 6. This CDR3 spans 14 amino acids. Germline CDR1 is SGHRS and CDR2 is YFSETQ. In DNA form, the CDR3 reads TGCGCCAGCAGCACCAGACAGGGGGCGGATGGCTACACCTTC. Its protein product is CASSTRQGADGYTF.

DNA of the CDR3: TGTGCCAGCAGCCCGGACAGGGAGGAAAAACTGTTTTTT. Protein: CASSPDREEKLFF. The chain couples TRBV9 to TRBJ1-4; TRBD1 aligns across 8 bases. This CDR3 has 13 residues. With V trimmed by 4 bases and J by 8 bases, 4 bases remained unmatched. From germline, CDR1 is SGDLS and CDR2 YYNGEE.

The chain has TRBV7-9 and TRBJ2-7, with a tentative D call TRBD1 (7 bases). Deletions cut 7 bases from V and 7 bases from J, with 14 bases between. The CDR3 has 12 residues. In germline, CDR1 is SEHNR, CDR2 FQNEAQ (reference sequence). CDR3 region: CASTAGGREQYF. CDR3 DNA: TGTGCCAGCACCGCAGGGGGGAGGGAGCAGTACTTC.

This chain links TRBV14 with TRBJ1-1; TRBD1 agrees at 7 bases. This CDR3 is built from 13 residues. V was clipped by 7 bases and J by 3 bases; unmatched bases: 5. Germline CDR1 and CDR2: SGHDN and FVKESK. This CDR3 is CASNPQGYTEAFF. CDR3 DNA: TGTGCCAGCAATCCACAGGGGTACACTGAAGCTTTCTTT.

The V call is TRBV11-3, the J call TRBJ2-1; D possibly corresponds to TRBD2 (6 bases). There are 13 residues in the CDR3. In germline, CDR1 is SGHNT, CDR2 YENEEA. Deletions cut 1 base from V and 13 bases from J, with 14 bases between. The chain's CDR3 is CASSLGISGSQFF. CDR3 coding DNA: TGTGCCAGCAGCTTAGGTATTAGCGGCTCACAGTTCTTC.